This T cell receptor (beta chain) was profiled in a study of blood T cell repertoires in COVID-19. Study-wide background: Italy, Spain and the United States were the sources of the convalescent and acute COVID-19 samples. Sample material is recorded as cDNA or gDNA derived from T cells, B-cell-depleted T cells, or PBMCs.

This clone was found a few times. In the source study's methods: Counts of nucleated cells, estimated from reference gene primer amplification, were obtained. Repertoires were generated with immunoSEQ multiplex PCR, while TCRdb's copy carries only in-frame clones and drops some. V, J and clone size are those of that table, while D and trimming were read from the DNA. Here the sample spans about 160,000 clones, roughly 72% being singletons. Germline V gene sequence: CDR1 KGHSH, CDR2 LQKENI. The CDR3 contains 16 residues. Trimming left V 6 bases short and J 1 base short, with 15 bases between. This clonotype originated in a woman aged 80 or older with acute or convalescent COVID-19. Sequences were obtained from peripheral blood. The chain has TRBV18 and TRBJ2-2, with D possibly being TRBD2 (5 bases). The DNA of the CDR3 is TGTGCCAGCTCCCCCGCGGGTTTGTTGAACACCGGGGAGCTGTTTTTT. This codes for CASSPAGLLNTGELFF.